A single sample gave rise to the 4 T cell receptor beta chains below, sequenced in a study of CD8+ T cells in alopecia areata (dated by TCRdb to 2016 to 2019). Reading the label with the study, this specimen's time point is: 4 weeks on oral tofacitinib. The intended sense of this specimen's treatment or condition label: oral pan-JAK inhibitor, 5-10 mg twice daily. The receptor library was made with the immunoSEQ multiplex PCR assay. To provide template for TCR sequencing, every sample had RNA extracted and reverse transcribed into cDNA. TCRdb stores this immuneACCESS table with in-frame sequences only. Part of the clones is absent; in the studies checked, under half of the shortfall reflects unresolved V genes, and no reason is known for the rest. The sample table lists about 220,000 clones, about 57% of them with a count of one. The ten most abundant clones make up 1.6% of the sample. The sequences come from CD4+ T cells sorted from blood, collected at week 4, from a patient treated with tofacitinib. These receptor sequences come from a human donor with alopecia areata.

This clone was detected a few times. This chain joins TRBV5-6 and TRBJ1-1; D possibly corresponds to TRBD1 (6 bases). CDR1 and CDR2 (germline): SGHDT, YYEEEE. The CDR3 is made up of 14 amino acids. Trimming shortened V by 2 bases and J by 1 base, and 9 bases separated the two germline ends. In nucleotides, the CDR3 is TGTGCCAGCAGCTTTTGGGGGCCGAACACTGAAGCTTTCTTT. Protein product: CASSFWGPNTEAFF.

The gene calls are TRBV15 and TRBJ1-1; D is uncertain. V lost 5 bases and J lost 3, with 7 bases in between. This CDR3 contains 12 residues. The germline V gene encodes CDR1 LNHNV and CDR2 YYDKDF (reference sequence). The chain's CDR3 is CATSRGDTEAFF. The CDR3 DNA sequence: TGTGCCACCAGCCGAGGAGACACTGAAGCTTTCTTT.

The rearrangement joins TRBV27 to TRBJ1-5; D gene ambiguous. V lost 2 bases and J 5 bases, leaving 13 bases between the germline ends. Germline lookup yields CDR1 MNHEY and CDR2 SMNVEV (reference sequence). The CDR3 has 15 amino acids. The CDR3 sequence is CASSLNTLGYQPQHF. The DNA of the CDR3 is TGTGCCAGCAGTTTAAATACACTAGGGTATCAGCCCCAGCATTTT.

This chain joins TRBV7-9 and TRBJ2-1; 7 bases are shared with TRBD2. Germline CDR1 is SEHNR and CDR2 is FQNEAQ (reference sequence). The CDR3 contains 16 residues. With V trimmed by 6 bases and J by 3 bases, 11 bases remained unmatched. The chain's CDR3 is CASRLGGGIGYNEQFF. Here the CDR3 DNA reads TGTGCCAGCAGGCTGGGCGGGGGTATAGGCTACAATGAGCAGTTCTTC.